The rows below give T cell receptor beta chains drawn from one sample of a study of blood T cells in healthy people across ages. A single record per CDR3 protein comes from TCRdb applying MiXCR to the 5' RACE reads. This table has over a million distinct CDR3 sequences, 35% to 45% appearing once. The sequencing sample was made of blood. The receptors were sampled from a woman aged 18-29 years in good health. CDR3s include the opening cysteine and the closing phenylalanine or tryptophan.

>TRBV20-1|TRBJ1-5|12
CSARDSDQPQHF
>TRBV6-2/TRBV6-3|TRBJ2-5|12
CASTTTKETQYF
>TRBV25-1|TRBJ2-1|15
CASSPRDRGSHEQFF
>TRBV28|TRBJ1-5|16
CASNLSGQGLLGPQHF
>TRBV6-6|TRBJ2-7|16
CASSGQGSGFAAEQYF
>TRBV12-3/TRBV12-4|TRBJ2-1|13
CASISWGGQGQFF
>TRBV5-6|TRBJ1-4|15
CASSWRQWTNEKLFF
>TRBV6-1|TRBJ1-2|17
CASREGPGQPTYYGYTF
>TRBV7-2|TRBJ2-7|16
CASSLAASGSSYEQYF
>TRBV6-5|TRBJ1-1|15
CASRDRGRTNTEAFF
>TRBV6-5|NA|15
CASTPDRALPNEQYF
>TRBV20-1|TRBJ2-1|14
CSARVLAGQNEQFF
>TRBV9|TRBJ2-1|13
CASSTAPSYEQFF
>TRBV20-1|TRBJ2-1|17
CSARYPPSGRALDEQFF
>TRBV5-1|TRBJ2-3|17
CASSPRTSGRAADTQYF
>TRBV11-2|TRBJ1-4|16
CASRVEVGGLDEKLFF
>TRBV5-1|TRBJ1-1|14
CASTRGVGNTEAFF
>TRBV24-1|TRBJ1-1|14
CATSGTGGNTEAFF
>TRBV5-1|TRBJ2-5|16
CASSLNDAGGKETQYF